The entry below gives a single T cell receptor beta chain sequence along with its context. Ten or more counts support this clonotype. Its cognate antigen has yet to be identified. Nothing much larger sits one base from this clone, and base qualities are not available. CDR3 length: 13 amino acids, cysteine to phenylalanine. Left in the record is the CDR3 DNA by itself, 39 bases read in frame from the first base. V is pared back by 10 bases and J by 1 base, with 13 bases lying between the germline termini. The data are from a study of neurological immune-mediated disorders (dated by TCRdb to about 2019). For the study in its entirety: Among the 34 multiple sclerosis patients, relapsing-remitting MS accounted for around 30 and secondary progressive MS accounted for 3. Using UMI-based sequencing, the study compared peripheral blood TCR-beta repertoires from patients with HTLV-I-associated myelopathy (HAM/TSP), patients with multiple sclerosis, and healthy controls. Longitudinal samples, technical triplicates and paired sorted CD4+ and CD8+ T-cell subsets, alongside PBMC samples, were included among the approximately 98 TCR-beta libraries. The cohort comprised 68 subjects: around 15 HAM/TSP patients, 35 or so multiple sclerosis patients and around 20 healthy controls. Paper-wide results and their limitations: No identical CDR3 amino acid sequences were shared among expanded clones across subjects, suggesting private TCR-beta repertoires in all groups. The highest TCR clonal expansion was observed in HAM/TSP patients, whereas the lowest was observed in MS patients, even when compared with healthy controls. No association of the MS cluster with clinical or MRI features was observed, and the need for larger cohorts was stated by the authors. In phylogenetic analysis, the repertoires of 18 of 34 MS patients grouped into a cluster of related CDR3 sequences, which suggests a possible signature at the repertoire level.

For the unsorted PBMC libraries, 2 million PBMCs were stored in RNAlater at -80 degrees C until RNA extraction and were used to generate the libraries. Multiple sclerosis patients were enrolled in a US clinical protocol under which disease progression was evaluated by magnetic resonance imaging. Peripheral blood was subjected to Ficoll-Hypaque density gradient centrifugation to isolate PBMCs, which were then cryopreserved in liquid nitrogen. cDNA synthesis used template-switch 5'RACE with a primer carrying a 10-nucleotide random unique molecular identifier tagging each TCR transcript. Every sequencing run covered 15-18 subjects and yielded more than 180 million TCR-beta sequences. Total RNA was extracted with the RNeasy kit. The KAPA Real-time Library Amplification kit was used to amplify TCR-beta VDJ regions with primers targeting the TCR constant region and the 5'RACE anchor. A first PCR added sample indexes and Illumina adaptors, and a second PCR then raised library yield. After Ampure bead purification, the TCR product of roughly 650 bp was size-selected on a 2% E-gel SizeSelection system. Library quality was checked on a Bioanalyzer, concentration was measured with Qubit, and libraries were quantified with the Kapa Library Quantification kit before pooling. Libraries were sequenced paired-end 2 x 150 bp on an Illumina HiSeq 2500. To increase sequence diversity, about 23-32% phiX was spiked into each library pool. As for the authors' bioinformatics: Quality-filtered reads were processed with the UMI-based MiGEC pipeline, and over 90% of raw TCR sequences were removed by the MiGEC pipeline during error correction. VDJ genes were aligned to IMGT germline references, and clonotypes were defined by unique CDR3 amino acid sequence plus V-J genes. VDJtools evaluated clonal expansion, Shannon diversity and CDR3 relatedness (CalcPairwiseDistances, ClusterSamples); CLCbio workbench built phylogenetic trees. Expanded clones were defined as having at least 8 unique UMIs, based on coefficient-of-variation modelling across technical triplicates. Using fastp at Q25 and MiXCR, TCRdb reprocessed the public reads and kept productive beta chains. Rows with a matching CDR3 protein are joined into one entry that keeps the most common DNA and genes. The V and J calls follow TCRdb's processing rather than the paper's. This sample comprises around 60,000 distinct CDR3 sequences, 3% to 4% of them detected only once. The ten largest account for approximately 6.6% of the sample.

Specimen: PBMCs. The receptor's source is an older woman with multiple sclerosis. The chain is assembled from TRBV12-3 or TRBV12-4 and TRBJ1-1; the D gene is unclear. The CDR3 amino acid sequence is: CATRWTENTEAFF. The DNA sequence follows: TGTGCCACGAGGTGGACGGAGAACACTGAAGCTTTCTTT.